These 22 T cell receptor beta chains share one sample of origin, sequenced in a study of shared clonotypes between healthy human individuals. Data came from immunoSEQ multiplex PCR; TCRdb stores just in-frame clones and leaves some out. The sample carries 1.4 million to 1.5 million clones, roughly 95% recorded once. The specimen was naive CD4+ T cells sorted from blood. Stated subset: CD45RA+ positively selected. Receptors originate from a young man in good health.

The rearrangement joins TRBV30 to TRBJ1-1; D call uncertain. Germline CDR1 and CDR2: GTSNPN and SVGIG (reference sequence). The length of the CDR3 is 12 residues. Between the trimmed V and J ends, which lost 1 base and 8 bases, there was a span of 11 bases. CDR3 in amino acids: CAWSAKHSEAFF. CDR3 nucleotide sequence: TGTGCCTGGAGTGCAAAGCACTCGGAAGCTTTCTTT.

CDR3: CAWSVLSGAYNEQFF. Here the CDR3 DNA reads TGTGCCTGGAGTGTACTTAGCGGGGCTTACAATGAGCAGTTCTTC. The chain combines TRBV30 with TRBJ2-1, with 8 bases that match TRBD2. The J segment lost 4 bases and the V segment lost 0 bases, leaving 5 bases of the junction unmatched. Germline CDR1 is GTSNPN and CDR2 is SVGIG (reference sequence). This CDR3 has 15 amino acids.

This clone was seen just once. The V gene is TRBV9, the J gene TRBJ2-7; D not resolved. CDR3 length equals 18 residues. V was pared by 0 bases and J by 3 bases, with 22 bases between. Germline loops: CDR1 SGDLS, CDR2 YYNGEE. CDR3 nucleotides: TGTGCCAGCAGCGTAGATCCCCGACTTCGGCCCCTGGGCTACGAGCAGTACTTC. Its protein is CASSVDPRLRPLGYEQYF.

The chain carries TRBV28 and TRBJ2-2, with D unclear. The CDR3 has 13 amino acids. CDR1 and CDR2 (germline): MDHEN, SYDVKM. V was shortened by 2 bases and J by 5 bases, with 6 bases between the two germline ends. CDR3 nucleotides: TGTGCCAGCAGTTTAAGTCCAACCGGGGAGCTGTTTTTT. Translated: CASSLSPTGELFF.

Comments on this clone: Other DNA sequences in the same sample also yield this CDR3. The CDR3 DNA reads TGCGCCAGCAGCGGCAGGGGGCAGGAGACCCAGTACTTC. Translating it yields CASSGRGQETQYF. The chain recombines TRBV5-1 with TRBJ2-5; TRBD1 aligns across 8 bases. Trimming at V came to 4 bases and at J to 5 bases, leaving 4 bases not matched to a gene. The CDR3 contains 13 residues. The germline CDR1 and CDR2 sequences are SGHRS and YFSETQ.

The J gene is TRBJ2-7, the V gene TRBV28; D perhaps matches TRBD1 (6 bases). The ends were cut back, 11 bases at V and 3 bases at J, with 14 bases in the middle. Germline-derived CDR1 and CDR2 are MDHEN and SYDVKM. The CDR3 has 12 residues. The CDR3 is CAATDRSYEQYF. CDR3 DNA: TGTGCCGCCACCGACAGGAGCTACGAGCAGTACTTC.

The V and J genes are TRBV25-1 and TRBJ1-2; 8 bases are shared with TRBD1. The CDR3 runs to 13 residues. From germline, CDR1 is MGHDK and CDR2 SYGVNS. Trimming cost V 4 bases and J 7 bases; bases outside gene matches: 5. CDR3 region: CASSVTGAVGYTF. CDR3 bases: TGTGCCAGCAGTGTGACAGGGGCGGTTGGCTACACCTTC.

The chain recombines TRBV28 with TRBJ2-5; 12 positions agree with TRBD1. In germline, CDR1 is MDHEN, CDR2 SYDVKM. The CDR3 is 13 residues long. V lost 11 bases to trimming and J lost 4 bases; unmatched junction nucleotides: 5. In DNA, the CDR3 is TGTGCCGGCGGGACAGGGGGCTTAGAGACCCAGTACTTC. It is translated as CAGGTGGLETQYF.

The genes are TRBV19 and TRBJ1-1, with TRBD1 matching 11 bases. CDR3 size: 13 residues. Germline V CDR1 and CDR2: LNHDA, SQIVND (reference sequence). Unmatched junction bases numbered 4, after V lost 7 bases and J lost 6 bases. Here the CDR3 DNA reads TGTGCCAGTAAGGGACAGGGGGTGGCTGAAGCTTTCTTT. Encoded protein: CASKGQGVAEAFF.

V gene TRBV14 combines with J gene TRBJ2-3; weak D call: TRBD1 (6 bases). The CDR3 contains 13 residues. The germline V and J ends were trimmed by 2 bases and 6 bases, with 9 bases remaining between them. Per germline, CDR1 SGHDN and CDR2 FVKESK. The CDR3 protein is CASSQWGPDTQYF. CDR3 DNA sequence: TGTGCCAGCAGCCAATGGGGGCCGGATACGCAGTATTTT.

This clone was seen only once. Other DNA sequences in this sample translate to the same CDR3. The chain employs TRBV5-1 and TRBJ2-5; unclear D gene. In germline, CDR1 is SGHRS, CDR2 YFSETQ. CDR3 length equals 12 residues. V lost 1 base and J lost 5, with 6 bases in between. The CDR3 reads CASSLPGETQYF. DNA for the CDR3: TGCGCCAGCAGCTTGCCTGGGGAGACCCAGTACTTC.

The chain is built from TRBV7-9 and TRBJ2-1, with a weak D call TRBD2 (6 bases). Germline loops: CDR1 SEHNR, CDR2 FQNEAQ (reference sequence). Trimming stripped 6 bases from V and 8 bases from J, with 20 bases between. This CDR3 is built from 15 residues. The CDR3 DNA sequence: TGTGCCAGCAGGATGACACCATATGAGCGGGATGAGCAGTTCTTC. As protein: CASRMTPYERDEQFF.

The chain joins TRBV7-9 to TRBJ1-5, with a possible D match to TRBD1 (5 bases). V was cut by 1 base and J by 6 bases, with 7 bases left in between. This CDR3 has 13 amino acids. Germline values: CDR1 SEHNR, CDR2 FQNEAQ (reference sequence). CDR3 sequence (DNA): TGTGCCAGCAGCTTAGGGGGGGGTCAGCCCCAGCATTTT. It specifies CASSLGGGQPQHF.

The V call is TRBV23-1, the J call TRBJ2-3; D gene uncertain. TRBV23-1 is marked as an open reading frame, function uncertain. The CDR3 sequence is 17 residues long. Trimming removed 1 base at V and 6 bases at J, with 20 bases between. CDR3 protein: CASSQLNIREIQDTQYF. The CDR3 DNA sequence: TGCGCCAGCAGTCAATTGAATATTCGCGAGATCCAGGATACGCAGTATTTT.

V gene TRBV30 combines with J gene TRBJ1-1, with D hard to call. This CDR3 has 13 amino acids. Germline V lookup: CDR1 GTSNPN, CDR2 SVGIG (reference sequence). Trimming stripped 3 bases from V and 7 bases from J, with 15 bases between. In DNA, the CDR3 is TGTGCCTGGAGGCCCAATGGCTGGGGTGAAGCTTTCTTT. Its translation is CAWRPNGWGEAFF.

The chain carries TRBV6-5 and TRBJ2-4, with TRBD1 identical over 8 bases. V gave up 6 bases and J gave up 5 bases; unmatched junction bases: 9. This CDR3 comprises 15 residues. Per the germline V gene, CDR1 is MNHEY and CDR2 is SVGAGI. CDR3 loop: CASRSGGRNQNIQYF. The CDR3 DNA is TGTGCCAGCAGGTCAGGGGGCCGAAACCAAAACATTCAGTACTTC.

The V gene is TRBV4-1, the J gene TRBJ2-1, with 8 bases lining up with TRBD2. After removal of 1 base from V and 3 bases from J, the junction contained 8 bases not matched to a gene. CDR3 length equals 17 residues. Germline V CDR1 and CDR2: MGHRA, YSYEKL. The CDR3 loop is CASSQAGGTSLYNEQFF. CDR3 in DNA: TGCGCCAGCAGCCAAGCGGGGGGGACCTCTCTCTACAATGAGCAGTTCTTC.

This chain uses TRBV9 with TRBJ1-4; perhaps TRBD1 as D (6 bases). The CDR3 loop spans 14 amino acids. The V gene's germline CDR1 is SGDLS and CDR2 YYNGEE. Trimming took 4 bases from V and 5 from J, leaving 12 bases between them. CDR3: CASSRTGQNEKLFF. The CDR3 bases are TGTGCCAGCAGCCGAACTGGACAGAATGAAAAACTGTTTTTT.

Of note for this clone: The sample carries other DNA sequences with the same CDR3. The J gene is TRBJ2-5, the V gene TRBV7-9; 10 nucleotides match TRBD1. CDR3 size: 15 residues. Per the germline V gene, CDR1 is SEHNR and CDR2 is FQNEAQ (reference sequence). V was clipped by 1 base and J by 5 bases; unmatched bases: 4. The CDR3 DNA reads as TGTGCCAGCAGCTTAGGACAGGGGGCAGGGGAGACCCAGTACTTC. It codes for CASSLGQGAGETQYF.

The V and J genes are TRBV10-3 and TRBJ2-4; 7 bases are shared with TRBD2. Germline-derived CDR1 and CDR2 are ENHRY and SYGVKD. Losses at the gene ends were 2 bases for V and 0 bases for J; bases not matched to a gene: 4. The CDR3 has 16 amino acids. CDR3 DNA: TGTGCCATCAGTGAGCCTTTAGCGGGAGCCAAAAACATTCAGTACTTC. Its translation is CAISEPLAGAKNIQYF.

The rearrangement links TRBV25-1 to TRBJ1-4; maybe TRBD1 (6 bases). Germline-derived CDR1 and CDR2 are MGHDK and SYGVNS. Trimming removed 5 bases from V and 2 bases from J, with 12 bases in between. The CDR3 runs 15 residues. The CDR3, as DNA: TGTGCCAGCAGTAGACTCGACAGGACTAATGAAAAACTGTTTTTT. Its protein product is CASSRLDRTNEKLFF.

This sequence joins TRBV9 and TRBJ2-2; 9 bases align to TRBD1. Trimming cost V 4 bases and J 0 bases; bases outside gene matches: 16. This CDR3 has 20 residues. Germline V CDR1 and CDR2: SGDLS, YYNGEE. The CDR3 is CASSQTEQGAERPNTGELFF. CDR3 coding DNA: TGTGCCAGCAGCCAAACAGAACAGGGGGCAGAACGCCCGAACACCGGGGAGCTGTTTTTT.